This T cell receptor beta chain appears in the sequencing data of a study of T-cell reconstitution after alpha-beta-depleted transplantation in children. Study results and limitations: High day-60 TCRbeta diversity in some patients came from surviving recipient T cells and thymic progenitors. Reportedly, roughly two months post-transplant, alpha-beta T cells arose from several hundred expanded graft clones. The main origin of T-cell counts and diversity one year after transplant was newly produced T cells.

The TCRbeta library was prepared with unique molecular identifiers. TCRdb reprocessed the PCR reads with MiXCR, giving one entry per CDR3 protein. Of about 130,000 distinct CDR3 sequences listed, approximately 8.7% were seen once; the top ten hold 20% to 30%. As regards this clonotype: Its antigen is unidentified.

Per the germline V gene, CDR1 is DFQATT and CDR2 is SNEGSKA (reference sequence). Trimming removed 3 bases at V and 4 bases at J, with 10 bases between. The CDR3 is 12 amino acids. The source of this sequence is a girl under two years old who had a stem cell transplant for combined immunodeficiency, so the T cells may come from the graft donor. J is TRBJ2-7 and V is TRBV20-1; possibly TRBD2 for D (6 bases). The specimen was PBMCs, mostly from graft donor cells, collected 180 days after TCRalphabeta/CD19-depleted stem cell transplant. Written as DNA, the CDR3 is TGCAGTGCTAGCCCGACTAGTTACGAGCAGTACTTC. Translated: CSASPTSYEQYF.